These 11 T cell receptor beta chains came from one sample sequenced in a study of cytomegalovirus exposure and HLA in healthy donors. The study ran its PCR with 60 Vbeta and 13 Jbeta primers. The protocol was immunoSEQ multiplex PCR, while the TCRdb copy is restricted to in-frame clones and leaves out a portion. The data hold some 150,000 clones, with roughly 80% observed a single time. The sequenced sample consisted of PBMCs. The receptors come from a woman aged 25 to 39 in good health and CMV-seropositive.

As regards this clone: Other DNA sequences in the sample encode the same CDR3. This chain joins TRBV7-2 and TRBJ2-2, with D possibly being TRBD1 (6 bases). Deletions cut 3 bases from V and 5 bases from J, with 10 bases between. CDR1 and CDR2 from the germline V gene are SGHTA and FQGNSA. CDR3 length equals 14 residues. The CDR3 spells CASSLDRATGELFF. In nucleotides, the CDR3 is TGTGCCAGCAGCTTGGACAGAGCAACCGGGGAGCTGTTTTTT.

V usage is TRBV18 and J usage is TRBJ2-5; tentatively, D is TRBD1 (5 bases). CDR1 is KGHSH and CDR2 is LQKENI in the germline V gene. There are 14 residues in the CDR3. The V end lost 3 bases, the J end lost 4 bases, and 12 bases lay between the germline ends. This chain's CDR3 is CASSPHQGTETQYF. DNA of the CDR3: TGTGCCAGCTCACCTCACCAGGGAACAGAGACCCAGTACTTC.

This chain connects TRBV5-1 to TRBJ1-1; D is perhaps TRBD1 (5 bases). Looked up from germline, CDR1 is SGHRS and CDR2 is YFSETQ. The ends were cut back, 5 bases at V and 0 bases at J, with 11 bases in the middle. This CDR3 is built from 14 residues. The CDR3: CASSPDRMNTEAFF. The CDR3 nucleotides read TGCGCCAGCAGTCCAGACAGAATGAACACTGAAGCTTTCTTT.

Remarks on this clone: The junction and the germline gene differ at one end; a read error may be behind it. The V and J genes are TRBV7-9 and TRBJ2-7; the match to TRBD2 covers 8 bases. Germline CDR1 reads SEHNR; CDR2 reads FQNEAQ (reference sequence). This CDR3 comprises 11 residues. For the CDR3, the DNA is TGTGCCAGCAGCTCATTGACTAGCGCGCACTTC. As protein: CASSSLTSAHF.

This chain uses TRBV5-1 with TRBJ1-1; D perhaps matches TRBD1 (5 bases). The ends were cut back, 5 bases at V and 7 bases at J, with 18 bases in the middle. The CDR3 extends over 14 amino acids. Germline V gives CDR1 SGHRS, CDR2 YFSETQ. The CDR3: CASSPWRGTLEAFF. As DNA, the CDR3 is TGCGCCAGCAGTCCGTGGAGGGGTACACTTGAAGCTTTCTTT.

The chain combines TRBV2 with TRBJ1-5; TRBD1 aligns across 9 bases. This CDR3 spans 15 amino acids. The V and J ends lost 6 bases and 0 bases, in that order; junction bases with no gene match: 3. Germline CDR1 and CDR2: SNHLY and FYNNEI. This CDR3 reads CASRQGASSNQPQHF. The DNA of the CDR3 is TGTGCCAGCAGACAGGGGGCAAGTAGCAATCAGCCCCAGCATTTT.

The chain joins TRBV10-3 to TRBJ2-3, with D maybe TRBD2 (7 bases). This CDR3 comprises 16 residues. Germline CDR1 and CDR2: ENHRY and SYGVKD. The V and J ends lost 3 bases and 2 bases respectively, with 15 bases between them. The CDR3 here is CAISDPARGATDTQYF. In DNA, the CDR3 is TGTGCCATCAGTGATCCTGCTCGGGGGGCCACAGATACGCAGTATTTT.

This chain connects TRBV19 to TRBJ2-7; a possible D gene is TRBD1 (6 bases). The CDR3 length is 16 residues. From germline, CDR1 is LNHDA and CDR2 SQIVND (reference sequence). With 1 base removed from V and 0 bases from J, the gap between germline ends came to 13 bases. CDR3: CASSIGRRTDSYEQYF. In DNA, the CDR3 is TGTGCCAGTAGTATAGGACGCCGGACAGACTCCTACGAGCAGTACTTC.

This CDR3 is CASSSQGVANQPQHF. For the CDR3, the DNA is TGTGCCAGCAGCTCCCAGGGGGTAGCCAATCAGCCCCAGCATTTT. The chain couples TRBV7-2 to TRBJ1-5; TRBD1 aligns across 7 bases. The J segment lost 3 bases and the V segment lost 4 bases, leaving 6 bases of the junction unmatched. Germline loops: CDR1 SGHTA, CDR2 FQGNSA. The CDR3 is 15 residues long.

This chain connects TRBV2 to TRBJ1-4; a possible D gene is TRBD1 (6 bases). Germline V CDR1 and CDR2: SNHLY, FYNNEI. The CDR3 runs 14 residues. The ends were cut back, 4 bases at V and 0 bases at J, with 6 bases in the middle. CDR3 residues: CASSGTATNEKLFF. The DNA for the CDR3 is TGTGCCAGCAGTGGGACAGCAACTAATGAAAAACTGTTTTTT.

As concerns this clone: Other DNA sequences in this sample translate to the same CDR3. The chain links TRBV30 to TRBJ1-2, with D possibly TRBD1 on 6 matching bases. This CDR3 is 13 amino acids long. With 0 bases removed from V and 8 bases from J, the gap between germline ends came to 13 bases. The germline CDR1 and CDR2 sequences are GTSNPN and SVGIG (reference sequence). The DNA of the CDR3 is TGTGCCTGGAGTGTGGCGGGGGCTGGGGGCTACACCTTC. Translation: CAWSVAGAGGYTF.